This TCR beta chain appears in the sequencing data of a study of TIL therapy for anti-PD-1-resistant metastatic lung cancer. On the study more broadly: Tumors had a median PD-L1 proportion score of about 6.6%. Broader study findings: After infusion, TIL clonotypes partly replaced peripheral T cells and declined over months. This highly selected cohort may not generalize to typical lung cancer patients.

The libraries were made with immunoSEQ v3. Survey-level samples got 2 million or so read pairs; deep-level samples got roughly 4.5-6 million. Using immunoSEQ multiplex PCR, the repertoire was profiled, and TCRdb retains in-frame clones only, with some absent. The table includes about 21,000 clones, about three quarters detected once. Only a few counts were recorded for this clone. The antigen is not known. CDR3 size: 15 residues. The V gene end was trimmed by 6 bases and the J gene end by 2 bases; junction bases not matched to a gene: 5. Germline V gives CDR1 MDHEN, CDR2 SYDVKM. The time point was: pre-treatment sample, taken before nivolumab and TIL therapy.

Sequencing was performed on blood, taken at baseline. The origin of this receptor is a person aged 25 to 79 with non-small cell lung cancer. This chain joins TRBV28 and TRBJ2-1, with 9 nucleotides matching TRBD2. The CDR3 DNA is TGTGCCAGCAGCCCAGCGGGAGGACCCTACAATGAGCAGTTCTTC. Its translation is CASSPAGGPYNEQFF. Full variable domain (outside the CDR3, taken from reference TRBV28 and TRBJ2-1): DVKVTQSSRYLVKRTGEKVFLECVQDMDHENMFWYRQDPGLGLRLIYFSYDVKMKEKGDIPEGYSVSREKKERFSLILESASTNQTSMYLCASSPAGGPYNEQFFGPGTRLTVL.